Shown below are 30 T cell receptor beta chains from a single sample sequenced in a study of breast tumors, draining lymph nodes, adjacent tissues. Samples came from axillary lymph nodes draining the breast cancer. TCRdb reprocessed the multiplex PCR reads with MiXCR, giving one entry per CDR3 protein. This table has about 180,000 distinct CDR3 sequences, 30% to 35% appearing once. Sequencing was carried out using axillary lymph node tissue. The origin of the receptors is a female donor with breast cancer. Some clones in this sample may be carry-over from other donors' samples.

This clonotype appeared many times. This chain joins TRBV5-1 and TRBJ1-2; 8 bases are a match to TRBD1. The length of the CDR3 is 11 residues. Per the germline V gene, CDR1 is SGHRS and CDR2 is YFSETQ. The ends lost 0 bases at V and 14 bases at J; junction bases unmatched: 3. The CDR3 region is CASSLEDRETF. CDR3 bases: TGCGCCAGCAGCTTGGAGGACAGGGAGACCTTC.

This clonotype was seen many times. The V gene is TRBV20-1, the J gene TRBJ2-4; D not resolved. The germline V and J ends were trimmed by 0 bases and 11 bases, with 17 bases remaining between them. The germline V gene has CDR1 DFQATT and CDR2 SNEGSKA (reference sequence). This CDR3 is 14 amino acids long. As DNA, the CDR3 is TGCAGTGCTAGAGATCACGTGTTTCCGGCGCTTCAGTACTTC. As protein: CSARDHVFPALQYF.

V usage is TRBV7-9 and J usage is TRBJ1-4; 7 bases map to TRBD1. Germline V gene lookup returns CDR1 SEHNR and CDR2 FQNEAQ (reference sequence). V was pared by 5 bases and J by 3 bases, with 6 bases of the junction left unmatched. CDR3 length: 15 residues. This chain's CDR3 is CASSPSTGPNEKLFF. CDR3 in DNA: TGTGCCAGCAGCCCTTCGACAGGGCCTAATGAAAAACTGTTTTTT.

Concerning this clonotype: A much larger clone differs from this one at a single base, so this may be a read error. V usage is TRBV5-4 and J usage is TRBJ2-7; D is possibly TRBD1 (6 bases). With 0 bases removed from V and 10 bases from J, the gap between germline ends came to 14 bases. CDR1 is SGHNT, CDR2 YYREEE, per germline (reference sequence). This CDR3 contains 13 residues. The CDR3: CASSLGDTFYQYF. The CDR3 nucleotides are TGTGCCAGCAGCTTGGGGGACACTTTTTATCAGTACTTC.

Worth noting for this clonotype: A much larger clone is a single base away; this may be a read error. The genes are TRBV10-3 and TRBJ2-6; D call uncertain. The CDR3 extends over 17 amino acids. Germline CDR1 reads ENHRY; CDR2 reads SYGVKD. V dropped 5 bases and J dropped 3 bases, with 17 bases sitting between them. The CDR3 bases are TGTGCCATCAGTTCCCAGAGGACCGTTGGTGGGGCCAACGTCCTGACTTTC. Its translation: CAISSQRTVGGANVLTF.

This clonotype was counted many times. This rearrangement joins TRBV5-1 to TRBJ1-2; no clear D. The germline V gene has CDR1 SGHRS and CDR2 YFSETQ. V dropped 4 bases and J dropped 0 bases, with 7 bases sitting between them. This CDR3 is 13 amino acids long. This chain's CDR3 is CASSPGSNYGYTF. CDR3 DNA: TGCGCCAGCAGCCCGGGTTCTAACTATGGCTACACCTTC.

The chain recombines TRBV19 with TRBJ1-5; a possible D gene is TRBD1 (5 bases). Germline lookup yields CDR1 LNHDA and CDR2 SQIVND (reference sequence). The CDR3 is 14 amino acids. V gave up 6 bases and J gave up 3 bases, with 12 bases separating them. This CDR3 is CASRPGANNQPQHF. For the CDR3, the DNA is TGTGCCAGTAGACCCGGGGCGAACAATCAGCCCCAGCATTTT. The whole variable domain, remainder taken from reference TRBV19 and TRBJ1-5, is DGGITQSPKYLFRKEGQNVTLSCEQNLNHDAMYWYRQDPGQGLRLIYYSQIVNDFQKGDIAEGYSVSREKKESFPLTVTSAQKNPTAFYLCASRPGANNQPQHFGDGTRLSIL.

This clonotype was recorded at least ten times. The J gene is TRBJ2-5, the V gene TRBV29-1; D may be TRBD1 (7 bases). This CDR3 spans 13 amino acids. Looked up from germline, CDR1 is SQVTM and CDR2 is ANQGSEA. Trimming left V 5 bases short and J 5 bases short, with 15 bases between. In DNA, the CDR3 is TGCAGCGTTCACACAGGGGAGGTCGAGACCCAGTACTTC. As protein: CSVHTGEVETQYF.

This clonotype was seen only a few times. V is TRBV4-1 and J is TRBJ1-1; a weak D match, TRBD1 (6 bases). The germline V and J ends were trimmed by 4 bases and 1 base, with 13 bases remaining between them. Germline assignment: CDR1 MGHRA and CDR2 YSYEKL. This CDR3 is 15 amino acids long. CDR3 bases: TGCGCCAGCAGCCGCTCAGGGGCGGGGAACACTGAAGCTTTCTTT. This sequence encodes CASSRSGAGNTEAFF.

Note on this clonotype: A clone one base away is much larger, so this may be a read error. This chain connects TRBV5-1 to TRBJ2-3, with D tentatively TRBD1 (6 bases). CDR3 length equals 14 residues. Germline V gene data show CDR1 as SGHRS and CDR2 as YFSETQ. CDR3 in DNA: TGCGCCGGCAGCCCTCTTGATGGGGGCGAGACGCAGTATTTT. This codes for CAGSPLDGGETQYF.

The rearrangement links TRBV12-3 or TRBV12-4 to TRBJ2-1; no clear D gene. Trimming pared 7 bases from V and 5 bases from J, leaving 12 bases between. CDR3 length equals 13 residues. As DNA, the CDR3 is TGTGCCAGCAACCCCCCCTCTGACAATGAGCAGTTCTTC. It codes for CASNPPSDNEQFF.

This clonotype was counted a few times. A much larger clone lies a single base off, so this may be a read error. The chain joins TRBV9 to TRBJ2-1, with D uncertain. Per the germline V gene, CDR1 is SGDLS and CDR2 is YYNGEE. This CDR3 is 14 amino acids long. The CDR3 is CASSPDLTANEQSF. CDR3 nucleotide sequence: TGTGCCAGCAGCCCAGACCTAACTGCCAATGAGCAGTCCTTC.

As for this clonotype: Compared with germline, one end of the junction differs, possibly owing to a read error. The chain uses TRBV19 and TRBJ2-6, with TRBD2 matching over 7 bases. The CDR3 consists of 16 residues. Germline V gives CDR1 LNHDA, CDR2 SQIVND (reference sequence). CDR3 loop: CASRSRGEGRMNTEAF. The CDR3 nucleotides are TGTGCCAGTAGGTCCCGCGGGGAGGGGCGAATGAACACTGAAGCTTTC.

Ten or more counts support this clonotype. The chain joins TRBV7-2 to TRBJ2-7; D possibly corresponds to TRBD1 (6 bases). Trimming pared 3 bases from V and 5 bases from J, leaving 20 bases between. Germline CDR1 SGHTA, CDR2 FQGNSA. CDR3 length: 16 amino acids. Here the CDR3 reads CASSLLQVVRGNEQYF. The CDR3 DNA reads as TGTGCCAGCAGCTTGCTACAGGTGGTCAGGGGAAACGAGCAGTACTTC.

About this clonotype itself: A much larger clone differs by one base, so this may be a read error. This chain uses TRBV7-9 with TRBJ2-7; TRBD2 matches 8 bases. The CDR3 sequence is 17 residues long. CDR1 is SEHNR and CDR2 is FQNEAQ in the germline V gene (reference sequence). Here the CDR3 reads CASSFRGGGSGTYEQCF. CDR3 nucleotide sequence: TGTGCCAGCAGCTTCCGGGGGGGGGGCAGTGGAACCTACGAGCAGTGCTTC.

The chain couples TRBV5-1 to TRBJ1-1, with 8 bases identical to TRBD1. CDR1 is SGHRS and CDR2 is YFSETQ in the germline V gene. The CDR3 is 14 residues long. The J segment lost 5 bases and the V segment lost 4 bases, leaving 7 bases of the junction unmatched. The CDR3 bases are TGCGCCAGCAGCGAGGACAGGGTATTGACTGAAGCTTTCTTT. This codes for CASSEDRVLTEAFF. The full variable domain, completed using reference TRBV5-1 and TRBJ1-1, is KAGVTQTPRYLIKTRGQQVTLSCSPISGHRSVSWYQQTPGQGLQFLFEYFSETQRNKGNFPGRFSGRQFSNSRSEMNVSTLELGDSALYLCASSEDRVLTEAFFGQGTRLTVV.

This clonotype occurred a few times. Since a much larger clone is just one base distant, this may be a read error. The genes are TRBV5-5 and TRBJ2-1; D gene uncertain. This CDR3 is built from 15 residues. The germline V gene has CDR1 SGHKS and CDR2 YYEKEE (reference sequence). The V end lost 2 bases, the J end lost 6 bases, and 15 bases lay between the germline ends. CDR3 nucleotides: TGTGCCAGCAGCTTCTCGGGCTCTGATTCCAATGAGCAGTTCTTC. Translating it yields CASSFSGSDSNEQFF.

This clonotype has a count of ten or more. The rearrangement joins TRBV2 to TRBJ1-3; the D is unclear. The CDR3 is made up of 11 amino acids. V gave up 1 base and J gave up 7 bases, with 2 bases separating them. Germline V CDR1 and CDR2: SNHLY, FYNNEI. The CDR3 bases are TGTGCCAGCAGTGAAGGGAACACCATATATTTT. Protein product: CASSEGNTIYF.

In its sample, this clonotype was seen many times. The chain links TRBV6-4 to TRBJ2-1, with TRBD2 matching 11 bases. This CDR3 has 15 residues. Germline CDR1 MRHNA, CDR2 SNTAGT. V lost 6 bases to trimming and J lost 7 bases; unmatched junction nucleotides: 8. The CDR3 spells CASSPGSSGRNEQFF. The CDR3 DNA follows: TGTGCCAGCAGCCCCGGTTCTAGCGGGAGGAATGAGCAGTTCTTC.

This clonotype has ten or more counts. V usage is TRBV12-3 or TRBV12-4 and J usage is TRBJ2-2, with TRBD2 matching over 10 bases. V was clipped by 2 bases and J by 2 bases; unmatched bases: 5. There are 17 residues in the CDR3. CDR3 residues: CASSLYGLAANTGELFF. CDR3 in DNA: TGTGCCAGCAGTTTATACGGACTAGCGGCCAACACCGGGGAGCTGTTTTTT.

The chain couples TRBV5-1 to TRBJ1-4; D ambiguous. CDR1 is SGHRS, CDR2 YFSETQ, per germline. Between the trimmed V and J ends, which lost 0 bases and 5 bases, there was a span of 17 bases. The CDR3 loop spans 17 amino acids. DNA of the CDR3: TGCGCCAGCAGCTTGGCCATGAAGAGCTCCTACAATGAAAAACTGTTTTTT. This codes for CASSLAMKSSYNEKLFF.

J is TRBJ2-7 and V is TRBV7-8; 9 nucleotides agree with TRBD1. Germline V lookup: CDR1 SGHVS, CDR2 FQNEAQ. The CDR3 consists of 14 residues. V shed 6 bases, J shed 4 bases, and the junction held 7 bases outside the gene matches. The CDR3 loop is CASSGRTGVYEQYF. The CDR3 DNA sequence: TGTGCCAGCAGTGGGCGGACAGGGGTGTACGAGCAGTACTTC.

This clonotype was detected ten times or more. This chain uses TRBV7-2 with TRBJ1-5; 9 positions match TRBD1. V was pared by 5 bases and J by 6 bases, with 8 bases of the junction left unmatched. The CDR3 extends over 15 amino acids. Germline CDR1 SGHTA, CDR2 FQGNSA. CDR3 protein: CASSEQGARGQPQHF. Written as DNA, the CDR3 is TGTGCCAGCAGCGAACAGGGGGCGCGGGGTCAGCCCCAGCATTTT.

As for this clonotype: The junction does not match germline at one end; this may be a read error. The chain carries TRBV19 and TRBJ2-1, with 8 bases that match TRBD2. Germline assignment: CDR1 LNHDA and CDR2 SQIVND (reference sequence). The CDR3 is made up of 17 amino acids. Written as DNA, the CDR3 is TGTGCCAGTAGTATAGATACTAGCGGAAGCTCCTACAATGAGCAGTCCTTC. It is translated as CASSIDTSGSSYNEQSF. Full variable domain (rest looked up from reference TRBV19 and TRBJ2-1): DGGITQSPKYLFRKEGQNVTLSCEQNLNHDAMYWYRQDPGQGLRLIYYSQIVNDFQKGDIAEGYSVSREKKESFPLTVTSAQKNPTAFYLCASSIDTSGSSYNEQSFGPGTRLTVL.

The CDR3 loop is CSARDPGQGASPLHF. For the CDR3, the DNA is TGCAGTGCTAGAGATCCTGGACAGGGGGCTTCACCCCTCCACTTT. The V and J genes are TRBV20-1 and TRBJ1-6, with TRBD1 identical over 11 bases. The CDR3 covers 15 residues. The trim removed 0 bases at V and 9 bases at J, leaving 4 bases unmatched. Germline V gene lookup returns CDR1 DFQATT and CDR2 SNEGSKA (reference sequence).

This clonotype was seen at least ten times. The chain links TRBV5-1 to TRBJ2-7; unclear D gene. CDR3 size: 12 residues. Per germline, CDR1 SGHRS and CDR2 YFSETQ. V was trimmed by 7 bases and J by 0 bases, leaving 8 bases between them. For the CDR3, the DNA is TGCGCCAGCTCGGCACCCTCCTACGAGCAGTACTTC. Translating it yields CASSAPSYEQYF. Supplemented by reference TRBV5-1 and TRBJ2-7, the full variable domain reads KAGVTQTPRYLIKTRGQQVTLSCSPISGHRSVSWYQQTPGQGLQFLFEYFSETQRNKGNFPGRFSGRQFSNSRSEMNVSTLELGDSALYLCASSAPSYEQYFGPGTRLTVT.

This clonotype has a count of ten or more. J is TRBJ2-2 and V is TRBV19; D call uncertain. Germline V gene lookup returns CDR1 LNHDA and CDR2 SQIVND (reference sequence). The length of the CDR3 is 16 residues. With 3 bases removed from V and 1 base from J, the gap between germline ends came to 12 bases. The DNA of the CDR3 is TGTGCCAGTAGTATGGTAGGGAAGGTGAACACCGGGGAGCTGTTTTTT. It encodes CASSMVGKVNTGELFF.

The CDR3 bases are TGCAGTGCTAGAGTTCGCGGGAGTGGAGATACGCAGTATTTT. Encoded protein: CSARVRGSGDTQYF. V gene TRBV20-1 combines with J gene TRBJ2-3; TRBD2 matches at 7 bases. The germline V gene encodes CDR1 DFQATT and CDR2 SNEGSKA (reference sequence). The CDR3 is 14 amino acids. Trimming cost V 1 base and J 5 bases; bases outside gene matches: 6.

This clonotype showed up just once. The genes are TRBV6-4 and TRBJ2-2, with a weak D call TRBD2 (6 bases). V lost 2 bases, J lost 4 bases, and 8 bases lay in between. The CDR3 loop spans 14 amino acids. Germline V gene sequence: CDR1 MRHNA, CDR2 SNTAGT. This chain's CDR3 is CASSDPGGTGELFF. CDR3 in DNA: TGTGCCAGCAGTGACCCCGGGGGCACCGGGGAGCTGTTTTTT.

As regards this clonotype: The CDR3 does not close with the conserved phenylalanine or tryptophan, likely indicating a read error. This chain uses TRBV13 with TRBJ2-7, with D possibly TRBD2 on 5 matching bases. V was pared by 5 bases and J by 0 bases, with 11 bases between. Germline V gene lookup returns CDR1 PRHDT and CDR2 FYEKMQ (reference sequence). This CDR3 spans 14 amino acids. Here the CDR3 reads CASSVRGSSYEQYS. In DNA form, the CDR3 reads TGTGCCAGCAGCGTTCGGGGTAGCTCCTACGAGCAGTACTCC.